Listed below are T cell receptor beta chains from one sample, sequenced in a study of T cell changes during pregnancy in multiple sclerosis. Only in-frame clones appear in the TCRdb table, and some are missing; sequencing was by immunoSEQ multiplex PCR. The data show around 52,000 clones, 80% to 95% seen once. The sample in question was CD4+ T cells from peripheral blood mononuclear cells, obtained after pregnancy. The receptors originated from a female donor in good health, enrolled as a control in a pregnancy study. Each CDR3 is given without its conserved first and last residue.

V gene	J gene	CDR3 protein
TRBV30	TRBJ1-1	AWINKNTGAEAF
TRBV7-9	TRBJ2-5	ASSLGDRDKETQY
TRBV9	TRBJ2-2	ASSPTTGLAGELF
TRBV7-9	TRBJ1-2	ASSRDTGGRNYGYT
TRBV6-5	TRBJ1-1	ASSYSHSMNTEAF
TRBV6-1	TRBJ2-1	ASSEATGLLGGDEQF
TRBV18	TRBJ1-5	ASSLGQVPNQPQH
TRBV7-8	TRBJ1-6	ASSPSRGRSPLH
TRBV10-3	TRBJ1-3	AISPRQESSGNTIY
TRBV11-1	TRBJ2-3	ASSANRDPDTQY
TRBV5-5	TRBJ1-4	ASSSGPGEGLF
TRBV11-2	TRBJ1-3	ASSSPRGEYKKGNTIY
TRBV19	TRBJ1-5	ASSIRDRGSQH
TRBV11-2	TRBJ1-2	ASSLDGDGGYT
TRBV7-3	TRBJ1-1	ASSRDSYTEAF
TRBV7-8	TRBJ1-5	ASSDGQGTYQPQH
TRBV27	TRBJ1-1	ASTLTRGNTEAF
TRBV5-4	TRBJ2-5	ASSYPGPETQY
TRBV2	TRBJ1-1	ASSGDSLNTEAF
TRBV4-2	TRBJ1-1	ASSQGAQGIGTEAF
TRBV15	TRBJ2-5	ATSRAQGGGETQY
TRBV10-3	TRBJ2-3	AISDGPTGAGTDTQY
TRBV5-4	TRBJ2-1	ASSLASSGVTLHGEQF
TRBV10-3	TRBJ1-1	AISESSTGNTEAF